This TCR beta chain was recorded in a study of blood T cells in healthy people across ages (dated by TCRdb to about 2015). General notes on the study: In model experiments, template switching captured roughly one uniquely barcoded TCR beta cDNA molecule for every two T cells. The donors were split into four age groups: young (average 16 years), middle-aged (about 40), aged (more than 60) and long-lived (approximately 89). For two donors (one aged 18 to 29 and one aged 80 or older), the study analyzed two additional independent replicas of 1 million unique cDNA reads from the same blood draw. To avoid experimental bias, donors of different ages were distributed randomly across sequencing lanes. Using deep sequencing normalized with unique cDNA molecular identifiers, the study measured how TCR beta repertoire diversity changes with age.

Overall study results and their limits: Bulk unsorted PBMC profiling prevented conclusive comparison of naive and antigen-experienced compartments. Because donor CMV infection status was unknown, age-related changes in expanded clonotypes were potentially confounded. Observed TCR beta diversity per million T cells fell roughly linearly with age, and a significant reduction was already apparent by age approximately 41. Compared with the aged group, the long-lived group had more naive CD4+ T cells, fewer expanded clones and increased TCR diversity, suggesting age selection. Estimates of total diversity based on one million sequenced T cells were regarded as lower bounds and as underestimates. Observed TCR beta diversity correlated strongly with the percentage of naive T cells measured by flow cytometry.

The germline V gene (reference sequence) supplies CDR1 DFQATT and CDR2 SNEGSKA. The CDR3 has 17 amino acids, counting the end cysteine and phenylalanine. Only the CDR3 part of the read is kept: 51 bases, read in frame from the first base. The V end loses 5 bases and the J end loses 7 bases, and a stretch of 24 bases separates them. Library method: 5' RACE. Sequencing used an Illumina HiSeq 2500. A second PCR of roughly 7 to 12 cycles was performed with a sample-barcoded 5' primer and a J-beta primer mix. A template-switch 5' adaptor carrying 12 random nucleotides introduced a unique molecular identifier onto each TCR beta cDNA molecule. At least 3 million CDR3-containing paired-end reads were obtained from each sample. First-strand cDNA synthesis was performed from all RNA using the Mint cDNA synthesis kit, with priming by a TRBC-specific oligonucleotide. All cDNA was treated with uracil-DNA glycosylase and then went through a first 18-cycle PCR with the universal primers M1SS and BC2_uni_R. As for the authors' bioinformatics: Each sample was normalized by randomly selecting 1 million high-quality reads, each carrying a distinct molecular identifier. Instead of being binned into consensus sequences, reads with shared molecular identifiers were discarded. MiTCR, set to a Q25 quality threshold and the strictest error-elimination algorithm, was used for CDR3 identification, clonotype clustering and error correction. A nonparametric unseen species model with Euler transformation was used to estimate lower-bound total TCR beta diversity. TCRdb reprocessed the public reads (quality trimming at Q25 with fastp, clone calling with MiXCR) and kept in-frame beta chains. For every CDR3 protein sequence, its rows merge into one entry that carries the most common genes and DNA. These V and J calls rely on TCRdb rather than the paper's analysis. In this sample the table shows hundreds of thousands of distinct CDR3 sequences, over 45% of which occur a single time. The ten largest clones add up to about 20% of the sample.

Of note for this clonotype: It has no known antigen specificity. There are no base qualities to consult, and no much larger clone falls within one base.

Donors were 40 or so systemically healthy Caucasian individuals from Russia aged roughly 6 to 100 years. Each donor gave ten milliliters of peripheral blood, drawn into EDTA-treated Vacutainer tubes. Ficoll-Paque density-gradient centrifugation was used to isolate PBMCs, with at least 6.5 million per sample. Total RNA, at least 5 micrograms per sample, was extracted from PBMCs with Trizol reagent. For every donor, flow cytometry on a PBMC aliquot measured the percentage of naive CD45RAhigh/CD27high T cells. The chain joins TRBV20-1 to TRBJ1-6; TRBD1 could be the D gene, as 5 bases match. The sequence came from a man aged 25-45 years in good health. Sequencing was performed on blood. The bases are TGCAGTGCTTGTTCTCCGACCCAGGGAGATTTGAATTCACCCCTCCACTTT. This sequence encodes CSACSPTQGDLNSPLHF.